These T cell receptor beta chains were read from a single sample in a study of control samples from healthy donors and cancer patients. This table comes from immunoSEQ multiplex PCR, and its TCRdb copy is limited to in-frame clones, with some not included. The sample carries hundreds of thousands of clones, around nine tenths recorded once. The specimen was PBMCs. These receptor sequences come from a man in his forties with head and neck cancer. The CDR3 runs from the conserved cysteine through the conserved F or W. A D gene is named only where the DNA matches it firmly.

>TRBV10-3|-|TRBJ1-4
CAISNFQGGDEKLFF
TGTGCCATCTCAAACTTTCAGGGAGGGGATGAAAAACTGTTTTTT
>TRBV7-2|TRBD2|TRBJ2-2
CASSLELAGGLGELFF
TGTGCCAGCAGCTTAGAGCTAGCGGGGGGGCTCGGGGAGCTGTTTTTT
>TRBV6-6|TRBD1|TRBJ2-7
CASSQQGARLPAGYEQYF
TGTGCCAGCAGTCAACAGGGGGCCCGTCTCCCCGCGGGCTACGAGCAGTACTTC
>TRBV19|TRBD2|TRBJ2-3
CASSIDHSGGFSTDTQYF
TGTGCCAGTAGTATAGACCATAGCGGGGGGTTTAGCACAGATACGCAGTATTTT
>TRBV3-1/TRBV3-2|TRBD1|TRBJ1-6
CASSQGDRTNSPLHF
TGTGCCAGCAGCCAAGGGGACAGGACTAATTCACCCCTCCACTTT
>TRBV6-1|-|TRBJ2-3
CASSEADTQYF
TGTGCCAGCAGTGAGGCGGATACGCAGTATTTT
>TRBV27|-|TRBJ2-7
CASSATRTAPYEQYF
TGTGCCAGCAGCGCCACCCGGACGGCACCCTACGAGCAGTACTTC
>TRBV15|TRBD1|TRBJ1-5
CATSGHSGQGNQPQHF
TGTGCCACCAGCGGCCACAGTGGACAGGGGAATCAGCCCCAGCATTTT
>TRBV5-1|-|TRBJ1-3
CASSNDGSSGNTIYF
TGCGCCAGCAGCAATGACGGGAGCTCTGGAAACACCATATATTTT
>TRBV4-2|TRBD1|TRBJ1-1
CASSQPRDRNTEAFF
TGTGCCAGCAGCCAACCCCGGGACAGGAACACTGAAGCTTTCTTT
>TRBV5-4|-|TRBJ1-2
CASSLERAIANYGYTF
TGTGCCAGCAGCTTGGAACGGGCGATAGCTAACTATGGCTACACCTTC
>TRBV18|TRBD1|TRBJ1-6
CASSAGGNSPLHF
TGTGCCAGCTCAGCAGGGGGTAACTCACCCCTCCACTTT
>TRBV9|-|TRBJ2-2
CASSARQGRDTGELFF
TGTGCCAGCAGCGCGCGGCAGGGTAGGGACACCGGGGAGCTGTTTTTT
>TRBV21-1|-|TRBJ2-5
CASSVWDRQETQYF
TGTGCCAGCAGCGTTTGGGACAGGCAAGAGACCCAGTACTTC
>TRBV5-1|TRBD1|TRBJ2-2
CASSSTGTAATGELFF
TGCGCCAGCAGTAGCACCGGGACAGCAGCCACCGGGGAGCTGTTTTTT
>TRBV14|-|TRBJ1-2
CASSQGLGAGGYTF
TGTGCCAGCAGCCAAGGGCTAGGGGCAGGTGGCTACACCTTC
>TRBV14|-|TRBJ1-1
CASSQGGAGQAFF
TGTGCCAGCAGCCAGGGAGGAGCAGGGCAAGCTTTCTTT
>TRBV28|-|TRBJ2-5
CASTSRDSQETQYF
TGTGCCAGCACCAGCCGGGACTCACAAGAGACCCAGTACTTC